This record concerns one TCR beta chain sequence. This sample was taken from a study of shared clonotypes between healthy human individuals. Profiling relied on immunoSEQ multiplex PCR, and the TCRdb table lists in-frame clones only, not all of them. The sample includes 2 million to 2.5 million clones, about 92% of them seen just once. The CDR3 spans 16 residues. The germline gives CDR1 LNHNV, CDR2 YYDKDF (reference sequence). The V gene lost 1 base and the J gene lost 0 bases, with 12 bases spanning the gap. This TCR was sampled from a man between 18 and 29 years old in good health. Some clones in this sample may be carry-over from other donors' samples. V gene TRBV15 combines with J gene TRBJ1-2; D is ambiguous. The specimen was naive CD4+ T cells from PBMCs. Subset given: CD45RA+ positively selected. CDR3 in DNA: TGTGCCACCAGCAGAGGAACGCCGGCAACTAACTATGGCTACACCTTC. It is translated as CATSRGTPATNYGYTF.